Listed below are T cell receptor beta chains from one sample, sequenced in a study of cytomegalovirus exposure and HLA in healthy donors. Measured with immunoSEQ multiplex PCR; TCRdb has only the in-frame clones, and not every one. The data contain roughly 140,000 clones, about four fifths of them seen just once; the ten biggest clones take up more than 4%. Material for sequencing was PBMCs. The receptor source for this set is a woman in her 40s in good health and CMV-seropositive. The CDR3 runs from the conserved cysteine through the conserved F or W. The D gene is left open where the match is weak. For some rows the clone size is stated as once, few or many, or as a class when expanded; others skip it.

>TRBD2|TRBV27|TRBJ2-1|NA
CASSLGVAGGSYNEQFF
TGTGCCAGCAGTTTAGGGGTAGCGGGAGGTTCCTACAATGAGCAGTTCTTC
>TRBD2|TRBV28|TRBJ2-3|NA
CASSIRHRDYPTDTQYF
TGTGCCAGCAGTATTAGACACCGGGACTACCCCACAGATACGCAGTATTTT
>TRBD2|TRBV5-1|TRBJ2-3|NA
CASSSGGATDTQYF
TGCGCCAGTTCCAGCGGGGGGGCCACAGATACGCAGTATTTT
>TRBD1|TRBV7-9|TRBJ1-1|NA
CASSDQGGTTEAFF
TGTGCCAGCAGCGACCAGGGGGGTACCACCGAAGCTTTCTTT
>NA|TRBV5-1|TRBJ2-2|NA
CASSLRPGETGELFF
TGCGCCAGCAGCTTGCGCCCGGGGGAGACCGGGGAGCTGTTTTTT
>TRBD2|TRBV9|TRBJ2-1|NA
CASSPTSGSYNEQFF
TGTGCCAGCAGCCCGACTAGCGGCTCCTACAATGAGCAGTTCTTC
>TRBD2|TRBV7-9|TRBJ2-5|NA
CASSTTSGGAETQYF
TGTGCCAGCAGCACGACTAGCGGGGGGGCAGAGACCCAGTACTTC
>NA|TRBV30|TRBJ2-7|NA
CAWSGGGSREQYF
TGTGCCTGGAGTGGGGGCGGTTCAAGGGAGCAGTACTTC
>TRBD1|TRBV9|TRBJ1-2|NA
CASSARDRVIYGYTF
TGTGCCAGCAGCGCCAGGGACAGGGTTATATATGGCTACACCTTC
>TRBD1|TRBV5-1|TRBJ2-1|NA
CASTSGQGEDEQFF
TGCGCCAGCACCTCGGGACAGGGAGAGGATGAGCAGTTCTTC
>NA|TRBV5-1|TRBJ1-2|NA
CASRPDSRNYGYTF
TGCGCCAGCAGACCCGACAGTCGGAACTATGGCTACACCTTC
>TRBD2|TRBV7-2|TRBJ2-7|once
CASRPGLAYEQYF
TGTGCCAGCCGACCTGGACTAGCGTACGAGCAGTACTTC
>TRBD1|TRBV6-4|TRBJ1-5|NA
CASRAGTGSSQPQHF
TGTGCCAGCAGGGCCGGGACAGGTTCGAGTCAGCCCCAGCATTTT
>NA|TRBV28|TRBJ2-7|NA
CASSLKEIEQYF
TGTGCCAGCAGTTTAAAGGAGATCGAGCAGTACTTC
>TRBD2|TRBV5-5|TRBJ2-3|NA
CASSEGLAGGFSTDTQYF
TGTGCCAGCAGCGAGGGACTAGCGGGAGGGTTTAGCACAGATACGCAGTATTTT
>NA|TRBV7-2|TRBJ1-3|NA
CASSESLGNTIYF
TGTGCCAGCAGTGAGAGCCTTGGAAACACCATATATTTT
>TRBD2|TRBV2|TRBJ2-1|NA
CASGLAGGVGNEQFF
TGTGCCAGCGGACTAGCGGGGGGTGTAGGCAATGAGCAGTTCTTC
>TRBD1|TRBV30|TRBJ1-2|NA
CAWSHGTDGYTF
TGTGCCTGGAGTCACGGGACAGATGGCTACACCTTC
>NA|TRBV6-6|TRBJ2-1|NA
CASNLLGGGPYNEQFF
TGTGCCAGCAACTTACTGGGGGGGGGCCCCTACAATGAGCAGTTCTTC
>NA|TRBV28|TRBJ2-5|NA
CASSFPTGLVETQYF
TGTGCCAGCAGTTTCCCTACCGGGTTGGTAGAGACCCAGTACTTC
>NA|TRBV28|TRBJ1-5|few
CASSPTGSLNQPQHF
TGTGCCAGCAGCCCTACAGGGTCCCTCAATCAGCCCCAGCATTTT
>TRBD1|TRBV5-6|TRBJ1-6|NA
CASSEKTGGSPLHF
TGTGCCAGCAGCGAGAAGACAGGGGGCTCACCCCTCCACTTT
>TRBD2|TRBV7-2|TRBJ2-7|NA
CASSRSSMAGGPFSEQYF
TGTGCCAGCAGTCGGTCTTCGATGGCGGGAGGGCCTTTCAGCGAGCAGTACTTC
>NA|TRBV7-2|TRBJ1-4|NA
CASSRGSREKLFF
TGTGCCAGCAGTAGAGGGTCCCGGGAAAAACTGTTTTTT
>TRBD2|TRBV4-2|TRBJ2-1|NA
CASSQERRLAGDYEQFF
TGTGCCAGCAGCCAAGAGCGGAGGCTAGCGGGAGACTATGAGCAGTTCTTC
>TRBD1|TRBV11-2|TRBJ2-7|NA
CASSPTGSAYEQYF
TGTGCCAGCAGCCCGACAGGGTCCGCCTACGAGCAGTACTTC
>NA|TRBV6-5|TRBJ1-6|NA
CASSLGAFTSPLHF
TGTGCCAGCAGCCTAGGGGCCTTTACTTCACCCCTCCACTTT
>TRBD2|TRBV19|TRBJ2-3|NA
CASSTLAGGRGTDTQYF
TGTGCCAGTAGTACACTAGCGGGAGGTCGAGGGACAGATACGCAGTATTTT
>NA|TRBV7-8|TRBJ1-3|NA
CASSVNPRGSGNTIYF
TGTGCCAGCAGCGTGAACCCCCGAGGTTCTGGAAACACCATATATTTT
>NA|TRBV5-1|TRBJ1-1|few
CASSGQVMNTEAFF
TGCGCCAGCAGCGGACAAGTCATGAACACTGAAGCTTTCTTT
>NA|TRBV29-1|TRBJ1-5|NA
CSVVSGSQPQHF
TGCAGCGTTGTATCTGGGAGTCAGCCCCAGCATTTT
>NA|TRBV5-1|TRBJ1-6|NA
CASSLTGYDSPLHF
TGCGCCAGCAGTCTTACAGGGTACGATTCACCCCTCCACTTT
>TRBD1|TRBV28|TRBJ1-2|NA
CASTIFTGGDGYTF
TGTGCCAGCACAATTTTCACAGGGGGCGATGGCTACACCTTC
>NA|TRBV6-5|TRBJ2-1|NA
CASNQPYGDEQFF
TGTGCCAGCAACCAACCCTATGGAGATGAGCAGTTCTTC
>TRBD1|TRBV9|TRBJ2-2|NA
CASSVGLSAGTGMYTGELFF
TGTGCCAGCAGCGTAGGTCTCTCCGCAGGGACAGGGATGTACACCGGGGAGCTGTTTTTT
>NA|TRBV10-3|TRBJ2-1|NA
CAISEKQGSYNEQFF
TGTGCCATCAGTGAGAAACAGGGTTCCTACAATGAGCAGTTCTTC
>NA|TRBV12-2|TRBJ2-7|NA
CASRLNLQTGLSYEQYF
TGTGCAAGTCGCTTAAACCTGCAGACAGGCCTCTCCTACGAGCAGTACTTC
>NA|TRBV2|TRBJ2-6|NA
CASRNLASSGANVLTF
TGTGCCAGCCGGAACCTAGCCAGCTCTGGGGCCAACGTCCTGACTTTC
>NA|TRBV5-6|TRBJ2-3|NA
CASSPPFPTDTQYF
TGTGCCAGCAGCCCCCCGTTCCCCACAGATACGCAGTATTTT
>NA|TRBV7-6|TRBJ2-1|once
CASSLSAELYNEQFF
TGTGCCAGCAGCCTGAGCGCGGAGCTTTACAATGAGCAGTTCTTC
>NA|TRBV7-9|TRBJ1-6|NA
CASSLASQGGNSPLHF
TGTGCCAGCAGCTTAGCGTCGCAGGGTGGGAATTCACCCCTCCACTTT
>TRBD1|TRBV5-1|TRBJ2-5|NA
CASSLGQGAQETQYF
TGCGCCAGCAGCTTAGGACAGGGGGCCCAAGAGACCCAGTACTTC
>TRBD2|TRBV6-5|TRBJ2-3|NA
CASSYSISGAADTQYF
TGTGCCAGCAGTTACTCGATTAGCGGGGCGGCAGATACGCAGTATTTT
>TRBD1|TRBV28|TRBJ2-7|NA
CASSLAGTGAYEQYF
TGTGCCAGCAGTTTAGCCGGGACAGGGGCCTACGAGCAGTACTTC
>TRBD1|TRBV28|TRBJ1-2|NA
CATDFFGTGVGYTF
TGTGCCACAGACTTTTTTGGGACAGGGGTCGGCTACACCTTC
>TRBD1|TRBV29-1|TRBJ1-5|NA
CSVTTGGADQPQHF
TGCAGCGTTACGACAGGGGGCGCGGACCAGCCCCAGCATTTT
>NA|TRBV6-5|TRBJ2-3|once
CASSTGSSLTDTQYF
TGTGCCAGCAGCACCGGGAGCTCACTCACAGATACGCAGTATTTT
>NA|TRBV10-2|TRBJ1-5|NA
CASSGSSNQPQHF
TGCGCCAGCAGTGGTAGTAGCAATCAGCCCCAGCATTTT
>TRBD1|TRBV5-6|TRBJ1-2|NA
CASTKGGTGIEYGYTF
TGTGCCAGCACGAAAGGGGGGACAGGGATAGAGTATGGCTACACCTTC
>TRBD2|TRBV5-5|TRBJ2-5|NA
CASSQTSGTGQETQYF
TGTGCCAGCAGCCAGACTAGCGGGACCGGACAAGAGACCCAGTACTTC
>TRBD2|TRBV5-1|TRBJ2-2|NA
CASKEGTRFGELFF
TGCGCCAGCAAAGAGGGGACTAGATTCGGGGAGCTGTTTTTT
>TRBD1|TRBV6-6|TRBJ2-5|NA
CASINRGRETQYF
TGTGCCAGCATCAACAGGGGGAGAGAGACCCAGTACTTC
>NA|TRBV27|TRBJ1-5|NA
CASRPGGGNQPQHF
TGCGCCAGCAGGCCTGGGGGGGGCAATCAGCCCCAGCATTTT
>TRBD2|TRBV7-9|TRBJ2-5|NA
CASSYTGGPGEQYF
TGTGCCAGCAGCTATACGGGGGGGCCGGGGGAGCAGTACTTC
>TRBD1|TRBV5-4|TRBJ2-2|NA
CASSETGKAGELFF
TGTGCCAGCAGCGAGACAGGGAAGGCCGGGGAGCTGTTTTTT
>NA|TRBV15|TRBJ1-2|NA
CATSIPGQAYGYTF
TGTGCCACCAGCATCCCAGGACAAGCTTATGGCTACACCTTC
>TRBD1|TRBV7-2|TRBJ1-2|NA
CASSPFLDRENGYTF
TGTGCCAGCAGCCCCTTCCTGGACAGGGAAAATGGCTACACCTTC